This T cell receptor (beta chain) was identified during a study of blood T cell repertoires in COVID-19. The CDR3 totals 14 residues. Trimming at V came to 3 bases and at J to 1 base, leaving 3 bases not matched to a gene. Germline lookup yields CDR1 LNHDA and CDR2 SQIVND (reference sequence). The protocol was immunoSEQ multiplex PCR, while the TCRdb copy is restricted to in-frame clones and leaves out a portion. The table lists approximately 180,000 clones, approximately 89% of them singletons. This sequence was found in a man between 40 and 49 years old who had recovered from COVID-19. Sequencing was carried out using PBMCs or T cells enriched from blood (not recorded which). The rearrangement links TRBV19 to TRBJ2-7; 7 bases align to TRBD1. The CDR3 DNA is TGTGCCAGTAGTATTGTGGGACAGTCCTACGAGCAGTACTTC. Its protein is CASSIVGQSYEQYF.